The T cell receptor (beta chain) described here comes from a study of T cell responses to AZD1222 COVID-19 vaccine. Overall study results and limits: Repertoire samples came only from after the peak T cell response. Baseline serostatus was positive in only a handful of AZD1222 recipients.

Sequenced by immunoSEQ multiplex PCR; TCRdb stores in-frame clones only, minus some. The table records about 150,000 clones, around nine tenths of them present only once. Points on this clone: Antigen: not known.

Trimming removed 3 bases from V and 8 bases from J; junction bases left unmatched: 11. Per germline, CDR1 SGHAT and CDR2 FQNNGV. The CDR3 contains 15 residues. The V gene is TRBV11-2, the J gene TRBJ1-2, with 8 positions matching TRBD1. The source material was peripheral blood, sampled on day 0 of AZD1222 vaccination. This TCR came from an adult in good health. CDR3 residues: CASSFNSGQARGYTF. CDR3 sequence (DNA): TGTGCCAGCAGCTTTAACTCGGGACAGGCTAGGGGCTACACCTTC.